What follows are 23 T cell receptor beta chains derived from one specimen sequenced in a study of shared clonotypes between healthy human individuals. The protocol was immunoSEQ multiplex PCR, while the TCRdb copy is restricted to in-frame clones and leaves out a portion. The data show some 2,000,000 clones, 95% seen once. Sequencing was done on a sample of naive CD4+ T cells sorted from blood. Subset meaning: CD45RA+ positively selected. The receptors come from a man between 18 and 35 years old in good health.

In this sample, this clone turned up once. This rearrangement joins TRBV7-2 to TRBJ1-6, with 8 bases aligning to TRBD1. The CDR3 runs 16 residues. V trimming: 5 bases; J trimming: 10 bases; junction bases outside the gene matches: 13. The germline gives CDR1 SGHTA, CDR2 FQGNSA. CDR3 nucleotide sequence: TGTGCCAGCAGCGTGACAGGGGAATTCTCCGGGTCACCCCTCCACTTT. This codes for CASSVTGEFSGSPLHF.

The chain employs TRBV5-4 and TRBJ2-2; TRBD2 matches 8 bases. CDR3 length: 16 amino acids. The trim removed 3 bases at V and 4 bases at J, leaving 8 bases unmatched. CDR1 and CDR2 from the germline V gene are SGHNT and YYREEE (reference sequence). This chain's CDR3 is CASSSRGGRVTGELFF. Here the CDR3 DNA reads TGTGCCAGCAGCTCCCGCGGGGGGCGCGTCACCGGGGAGCTGTTTTTT.

The J gene is TRBJ2-3, the V gene TRBV4-1, with a weak D call TRBD1 (7 bases). CDR1 and CDR2 from the germline V gene are MGHRA and YSYEKL. The CDR3 contains 15 residues. V was clipped by 0 bases and J by 5 bases, with 12 bases between them. The CDR3 spells CASSQDRGRIDTQYF. In DNA form, the CDR3 reads TGCGCCAGCAGCCAAGACAGGGGGAGGATAGATACGCAGTATTTT.

The gene calls are TRBV18 and TRBJ2-4, with a possible D match to TRBD1 (6 bases). CDR1 is KGHSH and CDR2 is LQKENI in the germline V gene. V gave up 1 base and J gave up 8 bases, with 12 bases separating them. The CDR3 contains 14 residues. CDR3 DNA: TGTGCCAGCTCACCACAGGACAGAAAGGACATTCAGTACTTC. It encodes CASSPQDRKDIQYF.

This chain links TRBV7-3 with TRBJ2-3; unclear D gene. The CDR3 length is 15 residues. The V gene's germline CDR1 is SGHTA and CDR2 FQGTGA. Trimming cost V 5 bases and J 5 bases, with 17 bases left between them. In DNA form, the CDR3 reads TGTGCCAGCAGCCCCAACCCGTACAAGCGAGATACGCAGTATTTT. It codes for CASSPNPYKRDTQYF.

The chain carries TRBV5-6 and TRBJ2-4; D unclear. The CDR3 is 14 residues long. Germline assignment: CDR1 SGHDT and CDR2 YYEEEE. Trimming left V 1 base short and J 3 bases short, with 8 bases between. CDR3 amino acids: CASSLLTVKNIQYF. The CDR3 DNA follows: TGTGCCAGCAGCTTGCTCACTGTCAAAAACATTCAGTACTTC.

The chain joins TRBV6-5 to TRBJ2-7, with TRBD1 identical over 9 bases. Germline assignment: CDR1 MNHEY and CDR2 SVGAGI. V gave up 5 bases and J gave up 3 bases; unmatched junction bases: 5. The CDR3 sequence is 14 residues long. The CDR3 region has the DNA TGTGCCAGCAGTCGGGGACAGGGTCTCTACGAGCAGTACTTC. It translates to CASSRGQGLYEQYF.

The chain has TRBV28 and TRBJ1-5; the D is unclear. The length of the CDR3 is 14 residues. V was pared by 6 bases and J by 3 bases, with 12 bases between. CDR1 MDHEN and CDR2 SYDVKM come from the germline V gene. In DNA, the CDR3 is TGTGCCAGCAGATTGGACGGTATCAATCAGCCCCAGCATTTT. Its protein product is CASRLDGINQPQHF.

The chain couples TRBV15 to TRBJ2-3; tentatively, D is TRBD1 (5 bases). Germline loops: CDR1 LNHNV, CDR2 YYDKDF (reference sequence). The CDR3 is 13 residues long. The ends were cut back, 0 bases at V and 8 bases at J, with 9 bases in the middle. CDR3 sequence: CATSRDQRGTQYF. The CDR3 bases are TGTGCCACCAGCAGAGATCAAAGGGGTACGCAGTATTTT.

V and J are TRBV7-2 and TRBJ1-1; maybe TRBD1 (6 bases). The CDR3 extends over 15 amino acids. Between the trimmed V and J ends, which lost 5 bases and 5 bases, there was a span of 18 bases. In germline, CDR1 is SGHTA, CDR2 FQGNSA. CDR3 protein: CASSTGQWRETEAFF. The CDR3 bases are TGTGCCAGCAGCACCGGACAGTGGAGGGAAACTGAAGCTTTCTTT.

This chain links TRBV18 with TRBJ1-2, with D uncertain. The V end was cut by 0 bases, the J end by 2 bases, with 10 bases between. This CDR3 comprises 15 residues. Germline assignment: CDR1 KGHSH and CDR2 LQKENI. CDR3 protein: CASSPPARANYGYTF. The CDR3 DNA reads as TGTGCCAGCTCACCACCCGCCAGAGCCAACTATGGCTACACCTTC.

With regard to this clone: Within the sample, other DNA sequences also encode this same CDR3. The CDR3 DNA follows: TGTGCCAGCTCACCAGCGGGTGGAGAGACCCAGTACTTC. This encodes CASSPAGGETQYF. The rearrangement links TRBV18 to TRBJ2-5; TRBD2 is a possible D gene (5 bases). Germline-derived CDR1 and CDR2 are KGHSH and LQKENI. The CDR3 has 13 amino acids. V lost 2 bases and J 4 bases, leaving 8 bases between the germline ends.

The V call is TRBV6-1, the J call TRBJ2-1, with TRBD1 identical over 7 bases. The V gene end was trimmed by 2 bases and the J gene end by 4 bases; junction bases not matched to a gene: 5. This CDR3 comprises 15 residues. CDR1 MNHNS and CDR2 SASEGT come from the germline V gene. CDR3 protein: CASSEWKGAYNEQFF. In DNA, the CDR3 is TGTGCCAGCAGTGAATGGAAGGGGGCTTACAATGAGCAGTTCTTC.

The rearrangement uses TRBV5-6 and TRBJ1-4; possibly TRBD1 for D (5 bases). Trimming left V 2 bases short and J 7 bases short, with 15 bases between. The CDR3 is 15 residues long. Per germline, CDR1 SGHDT and CDR2 YYEEEE. CDR3 region: CASSFFLGESEKLFF. CDR3 DNA sequence: TGTGCCAGCAGCTTCTTCTTAGGGGAGTCTGAAAAACTGTTTTTT. The entire variable domain, with the rest obtained from reference TRBV5-6 and TRBJ1-4, is as follows: DAGVTQSPTHLIKTRGQQVTLRCSPKSGHDTVSWYQQALGQGPQFIFQYYEEEERQRGNFPDRFSGHQFPNYSSELNVNALLLGDSALYLCASSFFLGESEKLFFGSGTQLSVL.

With regard to this clone: The sample has other DNA sequences that encode this CDR3 too. J is TRBJ2-2 and V is TRBV6-5; D ambiguous. Germline assignment: CDR1 MNHEY and CDR2 SVGAGI. The ends were cut back, 3 bases at V and 8 bases at J, with 4 bases in the middle. The CDR3 is 11 residues long. The CDR3 nucleotides are TGTGCCAGCAGTTATCTTGGGGAGCTGTTTTTT. Translation gives CASSYLGELFF.

This chain uses TRBV28 with TRBJ2-7, with 8 positions matching TRBD1. Per germline, CDR1 MDHEN and CDR2 SYDVKM. The CDR3 has 12 amino acids. The ends lost 6 bases at V and 10 bases at J; junction bases unmatched: 8. The DNA for the CDR3 is TGTGCCAGCAGACCTCAGGGGGCCTCCCAGTACTTC. It translates to CASRPQGASQYF.

The chain recombines TRBV11-2 with TRBJ1-3; D perhaps matches TRBD1 (6 bases). The germline V and J ends were trimmed by 5 bases and 1 base, with 12 bases remaining between them. This CDR3 contains 15 residues. Germline values: CDR1 SGHAT, CDR2 FQNNGV. This chain's CDR3 is CASSPPGESGNTIYF. The DNA for the CDR3 is TGTGCCAGCAGCCCCCCAGGGGAATCTGGAAACACCATATATTTT.

The chain uses TRBV5-1 and TRBJ2-7; no clear D gene. V gave up 4 bases and J gave up 6 bases, with 11 bases separating them. Germline assignment: CDR1 SGHRS and CDR2 YFSETQ. This CDR3 region has 12 residues. This CDR3 is CASSPPSSEQYF. The CDR3 region has the DNA TGCGCCAGCAGCCCCCCTTCAAGCGAGCAGTACTTC. The whole variable domain, remainder taken from reference TRBV5-1 and TRBJ2-7, is KAGVTQTPRYLIKTRGQQVTLSCSPISGHRSVSWYQQTPGQGLQFLFEYFSETQRNKGNFPGRFSGRQFSNSRSEMNVSTLELGDSALYLCASSPPSSEQYFGPGTRLTVT.

The chain uses TRBV18 and TRBJ2-7; perhaps TRBD1 as D (6 bases). CDR1 KGHSH and CDR2 LQKENI come from the germline V gene. The V end lost 0 bases, the J end lost 0 bases, and 12 bases lay between the germline ends. The CDR3 extends over 16 amino acids. The CDR3 loop reads CASSPPTTGSSYEQYF. Written as DNA, the CDR3 is TGTGCCAGCTCACCACCTACAACAGGGAGCTCCTACGAGCAGTACTTC.

This chain uses TRBV6-1 with TRBJ2-2, with D perhaps given as TRBD1 or TRBD2 (5 bases each). The ends were cut back, 4 bases at V and 5 bases at J, with 8 bases in the middle. This CDR3 comprises 13 residues. Germline V gene data show CDR1 as MNHNS and CDR2 as SASEGT. CDR3 sequence reads: CASSAGGTGELFF. In nucleotides, the CDR3 is TGTGCCAGCAGTGCTGGGGGTACCGGGGAGCTGTTTTTT.

The genes are TRBV5-6 and TRBJ2-7, with 8 bases lining up with TRBD2. Looked up from germline, CDR1 is SGHDT and CDR2 is YYEEEE. The CDR3 consists of 13 residues. Losses at the gene ends were 0 bases for V and 6 bases for J; bases not matched to a gene: 2. This CDR3 is CASSLDAGGEQYF. DNA of the CDR3: TGTGCCAGCAGCTTGGATGCGGGAGGCGAGCAGTACTTC.

J is TRBJ1-1 and V is TRBV5-6; D gene ambiguous. Germline loops: CDR1 SGHDT, CDR2 YYEEEE. The V end lost 0 bases, the J end lost 6 bases, and 12 bases lay between the germline ends. This CDR3 comprises 14 residues. The CDR3 region is CASSLAFSSAEAFF. The CDR3 DNA is TGTGCCAGCAGCTTGGCCTTCTCAAGCGCTGAAGCTTTCTTT.

The gene calls are TRBV2 and TRBJ1-3, with D possibly TRBD1 on 5 matching bases. The CDR3 runs 16 residues. The germline V gene encodes CDR1 SNHLY and CDR2 FYNNEI. V shed 7 bases and J shed 1 base, with 17 bases lying between them. CDR3 protein: CASIGAATRSGNTIYF. CDR3 nucleotide sequence: TGTGCCAGCATAGGGGCAGCCACTAGATCTGGAAACACCATATATTTT.